Listed below are T cell receptor beta chains from one sample, sequenced in a study of response to subunit inactivated influenza vaccine. TCRdb ran MiXCR on the RT-PCR reads and lists one entry per CDR3 protein. The sample has a few hundred thousand distinct CDR3 sequences; approximately 7.2% are singletons. Sequencing used PBMCs from blood, obtained approximately 25 months after vaccination. Receptors originate from a man between 50 and 75 years old who received an inactivated influenza vaccine. The CDR3 runs from the conserved cysteine through the conserved F or W. D genes are given only for firm matches. Size is omitted from some rows. Given values are once, few, many or a class for expanded clones.

TRBJ2-6	TRBD1	TRBV5-1	NA	TGCGCCAGCAGCGGCTGGGACAGGGCTTCTGGGGCCAACGTCCTGACTTTC	CASSGWDRASGANVLTF
TRBJ2-5	TRBD1	TRBV20-1	few	TGCAGTGCCCAAAACCTAGCCGGGACAGTCAAAGAGACCCAGTACTTC	CSAQNLAGTVKETQYF
TRBJ2-7	TRBD2	TRBV28	many	TGTGCCAGCAGTTTATATCCGCGGGGGACTACCTACGAGCAGTACTTC	CASSLYPRGTTYEQYF
TRBJ2-2	TRBD1	TRBV11-2	NA	TGTGCCAGCAGCTCCCCCGGGACAGGGAGTAACACCGGGGAGCTGTTTTTT	CASSSPGTGSNTGELFF
TRBJ1-5	NA	TRBV12-3/TRBV12-4	many	TGTGCCAGCAGCCTAAAGGGGAGCAATCAGCCCCAGCATTTT	CASSLKGSNQPQHF
TRBJ2-4	NA	TRBV11-2	many	TGTGCCAGCAGCTCCCTTTTTTTAGGGAACCTAGCCAAAAACATTCAGTACTTC	CASSSLFLGNLAKNIQYF
TRBJ1-6	NA	TRBV6-1	many	TGTGCCAGCAGGGGACGCATCTATAATTCACCCCTCCACTTT	CASRGRIYNSPLHF
TRBJ1-5	NA	TRBV7-2	few	TGTGCCAGCAGCTTAGTCCGGGGGTACAATCAGCCCCAGCATTTT	CASSLVRGYNQPQHF
TRBJ1-5	TRBD1	TRBV7-2	many	TGTGCCAGCAGCTTAGGGACAGGGGTAGGCCAGCCCCAGCATTTT	CASSLGTGVGQPQHF
TRBJ2-2	NA	TRBV24-1	few	TGTGCCACCAGCAGGAAGACGAACACCGGGGAGCTGTTTTTT	CATSRKTNTGELFF
TRBJ1-2	NA	TRBV12-3/TRBV12-4	few	TGTGCCAGCAGTCCAACTAAAGGAGGCTACACCTTC	CASSPTKGGYTF
TRBJ2-2	TRBD1	TRBV5-1	few	TGCGCCAGCAGGGACAGGATAGACACCGGGGAGCTGTTTTTT	CASRDRIDTGELFF
TRBJ1-1	TRBD1	TRBV14	NA	TGTGCCAGCAGCCAGCTGGGACAGATGAACACTGAAGCTTTCTTT	CASSQLGQMNTEAFF
TRBJ1-6	TRBD1	TRBV3-1	many	TGTGCCAGCAGCGTGGGACAGGGAGTAGGTTCACCCCTCCACTTT	CASSVGQGVGSPLHF
TRBJ2-7	NA	TRBV19	NA	TGTGCCAGTAGTATTACAGGCGCAACCTACGAGCAGTACTTC	CASSITGATYEQYF
TRBJ2-3	TRBD1	TRBV4-2	NA	TGTGCCAGCAGCCAAACGACAGGGGGCGCCGCAGATACGCAGTATTTT	CASSQTTGGAADTQYF
TRBJ2-7	TRBD2	TRBV20-1	few	TGCAGTGCTAGAGTAAGGGAGGGCCTGCAGTACTTC	CSARVREGLQYF
TRBJ2-3	TRBD2	TRBV10-3	few	TGTGCCATCAGTGGGACTAGCGGGAGCACAGATACGCAGTATTTT	CAISGTSGSTDTQYF
TRBJ1-2	TRBD1	TRBV5-1	many	TGCGCCAGCAGCAGCGCCGGGACAGCCTCTTCTGGCTACACCTTC	CASSSAGTASSGYTF
TRBJ1-5	NA	TRBV2	many	TGTGCCAGCAACGTTGACAGTTATAGCAATCAGCCCCAGCATTTT	CASNVDSYSNQPQHF
TRBJ1-5	NA	TRBV29-1	many	TGCAGCGTTCTTTTGGTTGCAGGCAATCAGCCCCAGCATTTT	CSVLLVAGNQPQHF
TRBJ1-2	NA	TRBV10-3	few	TGTGCCATCAGTGAGTCGTATGGTTATGGCTACACCTTC	CAISESYGYGYTF
TRBJ1-4	NA	TRBV7-9	many	TGTGCCAGCAGCCAACCGGGACGGGCTAATGAAAAACTGTTTTTT	CASSQPGRANEKLFF
TRBJ1-5	NA	TRBV10-3	few	TGTGCCATCAGTCCGAGGGAAAGCAATCAGCCCCAGCATTTT	CAISPRESNQPQHF
TRBJ2-1	NA	TRBV5-6	many	TGTGCCAGCAGCCCGGACGTGGTGAATGAGCAGTTCTTC	CASSPDVVNEQFF
TRBJ1-1	TRBD1	TRBV5-1	few	TGCGCCAGCCCCCCCGGCGAGGGGGCAGACACTGAAGCTTTCTTT	CASPPGEGADTEAFF
TRBJ2-7	NA	TRBV2	few	TGTGCCAGCAGGCTCACGGAGGGGGGCGCCTACGAGCAGTACTTC	CASRLTEGGAYEQYF
TRBJ2-7	NA	TRBV20-1	few	TGCAGTGCTAGAGATGGGGGAGCGGTAAGCTGGGAGCAGTACTTC	CSARDGGAVSWEQYF
TRBJ2-5	NA	TRBV6-2/TRBV6-3	many	TGTGCCAGCAGTTATATGGAGACCCAGTACTTC	CASSYMETQYF
TRBJ2-1	NA	TRBV3-1	many	TGTGCCAGCAGCCAGGGACCCGGGACTCCTGAGCAGTTCTTC	CASSQGPGTPEQFF
TRBJ2-3	NA	TRBV7-2	many	TGTGCCAGCAGCCATACTGGGGGGACGCAGTATTTT	CASSHTGGTQYF
TRBJ1-4	NA	TRBV20-1	many	TGCAGTGCCTCAGGGCGGGGGGCAAGAAAACGGTTTTTT	CSASGRGARKRFF
TRBJ2-5	NA	TRBV5-5	once	TGTGCCAGCGGCACTGGGACCCAAGAGACCCAGTACTTC	CASGTGTQETQYF
TRBJ2-3	NA	TRBV5-1	NA	TGCGCCAGCAGCTTGGCCAAAGGGCCGACGAGCACAGATACGCAGTATTTT	CASSLAKGPTSTDTQYF
TRBJ2-7	NA	TRBV11-2	few	TGTGCCAGCAGCGGACGGGGCCTACTGGAGCAGTACTTC	CASSGRGLLEQYF